The sequence of this TCR beta chain was determined in a study of blood T cells in healthy people across ages (dated by TCRdb to about 2015). Regarding the research as a whole: In model experiments, template switching captured roughly one uniquely barcoded TCR beta cDNA molecule for every two T cells. To track age-related changes in TCR beta repertoire diversity, the study relied on deep sequencing normalized with unique cDNA molecular identifiers. The donors were split into four age groups: young (average around 15 years), middle-aged (39), aged (over 55) and long-lived (about 82). To avoid experimental bias, donors of different ages were randomly spread across the sequencing lanes. The study analyzed two additional independent replicas of 1 million unique cDNA reads from the same blood draw for two donors, one aged 18 to 30 and one aged 80 or older. What the research found in general, with its limitations: Estimates of total diversity based on one million sequenced T cells were regarded as lower bounds and as underestimates. Because the CMV infection status of the donors was unknown, age-related changes in expanded clonotypes may potentially have been confounded. Bulk unsorted PBMC profiling prevented conclusive comparison of naive and antigen-experienced compartments. Compared with the aged group, the long-lived group had more naive CD4+ T cells, fewer expanded clones and increased TCR diversity, suggesting age selection. Observed TCR beta diversity per million T cells fell roughly linearly with age, and a significant reduction was already apparent by age approximately 40. The percentage of naive T cells measured by flow cytometry correlated strongly with observed TCR beta diversity.

The CDR3 contains 18 residues, cysteine and phenylalanine counted. Only the CDR3 DNA is retained, 54 bases long and in frame from the first base. Cut back by 2 bases and 2 bases, the V and J ends lie 19 bases apart. According to the germline V gene, CDR1 reads SGHAT and CDR2 reads FQNNGV. The 35 to 40 donors, aged 6 to 90 years, were systemically healthy Caucasian individuals from Russia. Each donor gave ten milliliters of peripheral blood, collected into EDTA-treated Vacutainer tubes. Ficoll-Paque density-gradient centrifugation was used to isolate PBMCs, with at least 6.5 million per sample. Trizol reagent was used to extract total RNA from the PBMCs, yielding at least 6 micrograms per sample. For every donor, an aliquot of PBMCs went through flow cytometry to measure the percentages of naive CD45RAhigh/CD27high T cells. This clonotype was picked up a small number of times. There is no known antigen for this receptor. No per-base quality is available; no much larger clone lies one base away.

The library was produced with 5' RACE. The sequencer listed for this sample is Illumina HiSeq 2500. A second roughly 6 to 11 cycle PCR used a sample-barcoded 5' primer and a J-beta primer mix. A unique molecular identifier was introduced onto each TCR beta cDNA molecule by a template-switch 5' adaptor carrying 12 random nucleotides. Each sample yielded at least 2.5 million CDR3-containing paired-end reads. All of the RNA was converted into first-strand cDNA using the Mint cDNA synthesis kit, with a TRBC-specific oligonucleotide serving as the primer. Following uracil-DNA glycosylase treatment, all cDNA underwent a first 18-cycle PCR with the universal primers M1SS and BC2_uni_R. Turning to the authors' computational methods: For normalization, 1 million high-quality reads were randomly selected from each sample, with every read carrying a distinct molecular identifier. Instead of being binned into consensus sequences, reads with shared molecular identifiers were discarded. MiTCR, run with a Q25 quality threshold and the strictest error-elimination algorithm, handled CDR3 identification, clonotype clustering and error correction. Lower-bound total TCR beta diversity was estimated with a nonparametric unseen species model using Euler transformation. TCRdb's own reprocessing of the public reads used fastp at Q25 and MiXCR and kept productive beta chains. Every CDR3 protein is listed once, alongside the most common genes and DNA of its rows. The V and J calls were not made by the authors but by TCRdb's processing. The sample data list 1.4 million or so distinct CDR3 sequences, and around 40% of these were observed just once. The ten largest clones take up under 5% of the sample.

The sequencing input was blood. The sequence is built from TRBV11-2 and TRBJ1-5; confidence is insufficient to name the D gene. This TCR came from a woman aged 18-30 years in good health. The nucleotides read TGTGCCAGCAGCTTAACCCGCGGCCCCGTCTGGGGCAATCAGCCCCAGCATTTT. Translation gives CASSLTRGPVWGNQPQHF. With the portions outside the CDR3 filled from the reference TRBV11-2 and TRBJ1-5 genes, the complete variable region becomes EAGVAQSPRYKIIEKRQSVAFWCNPISGHATLYWYQQILGQGPKLLIQFQNNGVVDDSQLPKDRFSAERLKGVDSTLKIQPAKLEDSAVYLCASSLTRGPVWGNQPQHFGDGTRLSIL.